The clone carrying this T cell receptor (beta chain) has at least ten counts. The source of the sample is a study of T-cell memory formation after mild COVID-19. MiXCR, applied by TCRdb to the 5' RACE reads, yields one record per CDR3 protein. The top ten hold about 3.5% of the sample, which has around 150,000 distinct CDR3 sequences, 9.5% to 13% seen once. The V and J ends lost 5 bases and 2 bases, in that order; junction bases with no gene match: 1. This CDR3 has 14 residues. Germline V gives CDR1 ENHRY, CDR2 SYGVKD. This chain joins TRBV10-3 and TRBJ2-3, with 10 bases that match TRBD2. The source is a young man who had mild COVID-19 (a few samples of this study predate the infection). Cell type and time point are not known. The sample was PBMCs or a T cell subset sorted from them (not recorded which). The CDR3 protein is CAISSGGDTDTQYF. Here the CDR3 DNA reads TGTGCCATCAGTAGCGGGGGGGACACAGATACGCAGTATTTT.